These T cell receptor beta chains were read from a single sample in a study of cytomegalovirus exposure and HLA in healthy donors. Assay: immunoSEQ multiplex PCR; the TCRdb copy retains only in-frame clones and omits some. The sample lists 200,000 to 250,000 clones; approximately 82% were seen once. Sequencing was performed on PBMCs. These TCRs come from a man between 18 and 29 years old in good health and CMV-seronegative. Each CDR3 is given with its conserved first and last residue. The D gene is left open where the match is weak. Clone sizes are given selectively: once, few, many, or a class where the clone is expanded.

D: .; size: .; J: TRBJ2-4; V: TRBV6-1; CDR3: CASSENGIPGIQYF; DNA: TGTGCCAGCAGTGAAAACGGGATACCTGGCATTCAGTACTTC
D: .; size: .; J: TRBJ1-6; V: TRBV30; CDR3: CAWSPRQTINSPLHF; DNA: TGTGCCTGGAGTCCCCGACAGACAATCAATTCACCCCTCCACTTT
D: TRBD1; size: .; J: TRBJ2-3; V: TRBV28; CDR3: CASSIGTGFPSTQYF; DNA: TGTGCCAGCAGTATTGGGACAGGGTTTCCGAGTACGCAGTATTTT
D: .; size: .; J: TRBJ2-2; V: TRBV28; CDR3: CASSSFAGANTGELFF; DNA: TGTGCCAGCAGCTCCTTCGCGGGTGCGAACACCGGGGAGCTGTTTTTT
D: .; size: few; J: TRBJ2-3; V: TRBV6-4; CDR3: CASSIQGGSDTQYF; DNA: TGTGCCAGCAGCATACAGGGTGGGTCAGATACGCAGTATTTT
D: .; size: .; J: TRBJ1-2; V: TRBV9; CDR3: CASSSSFRVEGYTF; DNA: TGTGCCAGCAGCAGTAGCTTCAGGGTCGAGGGCTACACCTTC
D: TRBD1; size: .; J: TRBJ2-7; V: TRBV6-1; CDR3: CASSEMGQGLREQYF; DNA: TGTGCCAGCAGTGAAATGGGACAGGGGTTACGCGAGCAGTACTTC
D: .; size: .; J: TRBJ2-2; V: TRBV7-3; CDR3: CASSPQRVGGGELFF; DNA: TGTGCCAGCAGCCCCCAACGGGTAGGGGGCGGGGAGCTGTTTTTT
D: TRBD2; size: few; J: TRBJ2-1; V: TRBV6-4; CDR3: CASSDSLAGDYNEQFF; DNA: TGTGCCAGCAGTGACTCGTTAGCGGGAGACTACAATGAGCAGTTCTTC
D: .; size: .; J: TRBJ2-7; V: TRBV7-8; CDR3: CASSLARGATYEQYF; DNA: TGTGCCAGCAGCTTAGCCCGGGGTGCAACCTACGAGCAGTACTTC
D: .; size: .; J: TRBJ2-1; V: TRBV7-9; CDR3: CASSLEWAADSYNEQFF; DNA: TGTGCCAGCAGCTTAGAATGGGCAGCTGATTCCTACAATGAGCAGTTCTTC
D: TRBD1; size: .; J: TRBJ2-2; V: TRBV10-3; CDR3: CAISAGQTNTGELFF; DNA: TGTGCCATCAGTGCGGGACAGACGAACACCGGGGAGCTGTTTTTT
D: .; size: few; J: TRBJ1-4; V: TRBV20-1; CDR3: CSAGAREKLFF; DNA: TGCAGTGCTGGGGCTCGAGAAAAACTGTTTTTT
D: .; size: .; J: TRBJ2-1; V: TRBV19; CDR3: CASSIGYNEQFF; DNA: TGTGCCAGTAGTATCGGCTACAATGAGCAGTTCTTC
D: TRBD2; size: .; J: TRBJ2-5; V: TRBV4-2; CDR3: CASSSHRTSGKYQETQYF; DNA: TGTGCCAGCAGCTCGCATCGGACTAGCGGGAAGTACCAAGAGACCCAGTACTTC
D: TRBD1; size: few; J: TRBJ2-5; V: TRBV18; CDR3: CASSGDRQETQYF; DNA: TGTGCCAGCTCCGGGGACAGGCAAGAGACCCAGTACTTC
D: .; size: .; J: TRBJ2-7; V: TRBV7-7; CDR3: CASSPRLGDYEQYF; DNA: TGTGCTAGCAGCCCCCGCTTAGGGGACTACGAGCAGTACTTC
D: .; size: .; J: TRBJ2-2; V: TRBV5-1; CDR3: CASSLAPAGTGELFF; DNA: TGCGCCAGCAGCTTGGCCCCGGCGGGGACCGGGGAGCTGTTTTTT
D: .; size: .; J: TRBJ2-7; V: TRBV27; CDR3: CASSQLSGAYEQYF; DNA: TGTGCCAGCAGTCAACTGTCGGGGGCCTACGAGCAGTACTTC
D: TRBD1; size: few; J: TRBJ2-5; V: TRBV30; CDR3: CAWSGTGSGETQYF; DNA: TGTGCCTGGAGTGGGACAGGGAGCGGAGAGACCCAGTACTTC
D: TRBD1; size: .; J: TRBJ2-1; V: TRBV7-2; CDR3: CASSYKTGEVEQFF; DNA: TGTGCCAGCAGCTATAAGACAGGGGAGGTGGAGCAGTTCTTC
D: TRBD1; size: .; J: TRBJ2-2; V: TRBV7-9; CDR3: CASSLGTGPPRQNTGELFF; DNA: TGTGCCAGCAGCTTGGGGACAGGTCCCCCGCGACAGAACACCGGGGAGCTGTTTTTT
D: TRBD2; size: .; J: TRBJ2-7; V: TRBV7-9; CDR3: CASSPSAGGPGEQYF; DNA: TGTGCCAGCAGCCCTTCAGCGGGAGGGCCAGGGGAGCAGTACTTC
D: .; size: .; J: TRBJ1-1; V: TRBV18; CDR3: CASSPPGSAGNEAFF; DNA: TGTGCCAGCTCACCACCGGGTAGTGCGGGGAATGAAGCTTTCTTT
D: .; size: once; J: TRBJ1-1; V: TRBV9; CDR3: CASSVTANTEAFF; DNA: TGTGCCAGCAGCGTAACAGCGAACACTGAAGCTTTCTTT
D: TRBD1; size: few; J: TRBJ2-1; V: TRBV6-5; CDR3: CASSYSGTGSDEQFF; DNA: TGTGCCAGCAGTTACTCCGGGACAGGGTCAGATGAGCAGTTCTTC
D: TRBD1; size: .; J: TRBJ1-6; V: TRBV30; CDR3: CAWSRGQTNSPLHF; DNA: TGTGCCTGGAGTAGGGGACAGACTAATTCACCCCTCCACTTT
D: TRBD2; size: .; J: TRBJ2-7; V: TRBV2; CDR3: CASRGSGLAGGQAYEQYF; DNA: TGTGCCAGCAGGGGTTCTGGACTAGCGGGAGGACAAGCCTACGAGCAGTACTTC
D: TRBD1; size: .; J: TRBJ2-1; V: TRBV29-1; CDR3: CSVAIETGVSEQFF; DNA: TGCAGCGTGGCCATTGAGACAGGGGTCAGTGAGCAGTTCTTC
D: TRBD1; size: .; J: TRBJ1-5; V: TRBV19; CDR3: CASSQQGFGQPQHF; DNA: TGTGCCAGTAGTCAACAGGGGTTCGGTCAGCCCCAGCATTTT
D: .; size: .; J: TRBJ1-4; V: TRBV30; CDR3: CAWSVFVPSTNEKLFF; DNA: TGTGCCTGGAGTGTATTCGTCCCCTCAACTAATGAAAAACTGTTTTTT
D: .; size: .; J: TRBJ1-4; V: TRBV15; CDR3: CATSRVLTGRATNEKLFF; DNA: TGTGCCACCAGCAGAGTCCTCACAGGGCGTGCAACTAATGAAAAACTGTTTTTT
D: TRBD2; size: .; J: TRBJ2-7; V: TRBV5-1; CDR3: CASSLEAGAGYEQYF; DNA: TGCGCCAGCAGCTTGGAAGCGGGAGCAGGCTACGAGCAGTACTTC
D: .; size: .; J: TRBJ2-1; V: TRBV27; CDR3: CASRPSVSLDEQFF; DNA: TGTGCCAGCAGGCCCTCGGTGAGCTTGGATGAGCAGTTCTTC
D: TRBD1; size: .; J: TRBJ1-2; V: TRBV6-5; CDR3: CASSYSRTGGGYGYTF; DNA: TGTGCCAGCAGTTACTCGAGAACAGGGGGTGGCTATGGCTACACCTTC
D: TRBD1; size: few; J: TRBJ2-5; V: TRBV28; CDR3: CASSSGQVPYQETQYF; DNA: TGTGCCAGCAGTTCCGGACAGGTTCCGTACCAAGAGACCCAGTACTTC
D: TRBD1; size: once; J: TRBJ1-6; V: TRBV4-1; CDR3: CASRQDRGYNSPLHF; DNA: TGCGCCAGCAGACAGGACAGGGGTTATAATTCACCCCTCCACTTT
D: TRBD1; size: few; J: TRBJ2-7; V: TRBV2; CDR3: CASQGQSYEQYF; DNA: TGTGCCAGCCAGGGACAGTCCTACGAGCAGTACTTC
D: TRBD1; size: .; J: TRBJ2-1; V: TRBV10-1; CDR3: CASRIGRLTGGSGNEQFF; DNA: TGCGCCAGCAGGATCGGTCGCTTGACAGGGGGCAGTGGCAATGAGCAGTTCTTC
D: .; size: .; J: TRBJ2-6; V: TRBV18; CDR3: CASSLTRYSGANVLTF; DNA: TGTGCCAGCTCACTTACAAGATACTCTGGGGCCAACGTCCTGACTTTC